The sequence of this T cell receptor (beta chain) was determined in a study of blood T cells in healthy people across ages. The V gene end was trimmed by 4 bases and the J gene end by 3 bases; junction bases not matched to a gene: 8. Germline values: CDR1 SGHRS, CDR2 YFSETQ. The CDR3 consists of 15 residues. PCR was performed a second time for roughly 7 to 11 cycles using a sample-barcoded 5' primer and a J-beta primer mix. TCRdb independently ran MiXCR on the 5' RACE reads; one entry per CDR3 protein. This sample has some 1,000,000 distinct CDR3 sequences, with approximately 25% found just once. A further study also used this sample, focusing on T cells of mothers and their children.

This clonotype was sampled from a girl aged 2-10 years in good health. The sequencing sample was made of blood. This chain joins TRBV5-1 and TRBJ1-1; 8 nucleotides agree with TRBD1. CDR3 amino acids: CASSPTDRAYTEAFF. DNA for the CDR3: TGCGCCAGCAGCCCTACGGACAGGGCTTACACTGAAGCTTTCTTT. Complete variable domain (other parts from reference TRBV5-1 and TRBJ1-1): KAGVTQTPRYLIKTRGQQVTLSCSPISGHRSVSWYQQTPGQGLQFLFEYFSETQRNKGNFPGRFSGRQFSNSRSEMNVSTLELGDSALYLCASSPTDRAYTEAFFGQGTRLTVV.